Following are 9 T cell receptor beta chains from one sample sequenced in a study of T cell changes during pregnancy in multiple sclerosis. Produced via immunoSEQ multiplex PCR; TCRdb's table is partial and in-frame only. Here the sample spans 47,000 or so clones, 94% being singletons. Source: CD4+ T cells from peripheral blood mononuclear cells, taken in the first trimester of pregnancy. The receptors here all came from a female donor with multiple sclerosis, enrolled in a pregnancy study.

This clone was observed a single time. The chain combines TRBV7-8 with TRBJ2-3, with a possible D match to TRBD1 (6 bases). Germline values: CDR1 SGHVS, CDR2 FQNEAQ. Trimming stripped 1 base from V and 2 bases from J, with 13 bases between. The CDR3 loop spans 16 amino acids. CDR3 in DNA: TGTGCCAGCAGCTTAGTATCCGGACAGCTCACAGATACGCAGTATTTT. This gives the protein CASSLVSGQLTDTQYF.

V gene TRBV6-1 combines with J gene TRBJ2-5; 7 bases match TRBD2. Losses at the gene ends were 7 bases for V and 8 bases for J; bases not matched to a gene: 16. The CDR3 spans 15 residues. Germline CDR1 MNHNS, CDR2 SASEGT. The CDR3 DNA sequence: TGTGCCAGCATCTCTGGGTCTAGCGGCGCAGGAACCCAGTACTTC. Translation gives CASISGSSGAGTQYF.

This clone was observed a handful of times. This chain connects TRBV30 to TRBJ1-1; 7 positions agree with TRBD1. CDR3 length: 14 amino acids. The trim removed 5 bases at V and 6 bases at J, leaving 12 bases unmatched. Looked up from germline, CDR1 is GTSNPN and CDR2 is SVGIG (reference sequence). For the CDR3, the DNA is TGTGCCTGGGGCCGCGACCACAGGGGAGCTGAAGCTTTCTTT. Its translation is CAWGRDHRGAEAFF.

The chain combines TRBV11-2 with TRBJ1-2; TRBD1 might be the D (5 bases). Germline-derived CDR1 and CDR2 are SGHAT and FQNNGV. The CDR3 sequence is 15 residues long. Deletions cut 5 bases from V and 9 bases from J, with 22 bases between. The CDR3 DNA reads TGTGCCAGCAGCCTCGAGCTTAACAGGTTTCTCAGCTACACCTTC. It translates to CASSLELNRFLSYTF.

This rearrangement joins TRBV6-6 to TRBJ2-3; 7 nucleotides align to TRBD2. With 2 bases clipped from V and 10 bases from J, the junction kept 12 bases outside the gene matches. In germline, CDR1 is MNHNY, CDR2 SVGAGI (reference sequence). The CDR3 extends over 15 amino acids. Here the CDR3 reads CASSYTGGSADAQYF. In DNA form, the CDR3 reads TGTGCCAGCAGTTACACGGGGGGATCCGCGGATGCGCAGTATTTT.

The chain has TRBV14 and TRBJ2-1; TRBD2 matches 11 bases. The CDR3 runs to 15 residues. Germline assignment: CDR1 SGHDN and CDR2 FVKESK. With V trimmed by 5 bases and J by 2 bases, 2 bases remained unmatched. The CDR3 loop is CASSLAGGPYNEQFF. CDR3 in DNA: TGTGCCAGCAGCTTAGCGGGGGGGCCCTACAATGAGCAGTTCTTC.

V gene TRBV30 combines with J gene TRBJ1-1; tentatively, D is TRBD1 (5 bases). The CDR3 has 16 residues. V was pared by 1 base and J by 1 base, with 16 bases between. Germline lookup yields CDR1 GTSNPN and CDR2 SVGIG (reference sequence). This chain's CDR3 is CAWSGIQGLRNTEAFF. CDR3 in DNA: TGTGCCTGGAGTGGTATCCAGGGACTCCGGAACACTGAAGCTTTCTTT.

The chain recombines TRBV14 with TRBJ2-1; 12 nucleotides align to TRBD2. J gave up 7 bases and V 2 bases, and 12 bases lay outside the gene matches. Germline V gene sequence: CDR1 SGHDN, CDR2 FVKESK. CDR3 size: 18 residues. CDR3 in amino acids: CASSQSILAGGRSNEQFF. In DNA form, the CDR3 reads TGTGCCAGCAGCCAATCGATACTAGCGGGGGGCAGATCAAATGAGCAGTTCTTC.

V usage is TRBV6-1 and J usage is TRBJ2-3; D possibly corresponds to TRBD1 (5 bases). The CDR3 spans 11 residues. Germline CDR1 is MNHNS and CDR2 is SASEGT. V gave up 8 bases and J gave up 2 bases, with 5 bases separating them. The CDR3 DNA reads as TGTGCCAGCGGGGCCACAGATACGCAGTATTTT. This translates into CASGATDTQYF.